These 8 T cell receptor beta chains share one sample of origin, sequenced in a study of response to subunit inactivated influenza vaccine. Each CDR3 protein gets one entry after TCRdb re-called the RT-PCR reads with MiXCR. In the table there are some 520,000 distinct CDR3 sequences, approximately 17% of which are singletons. Sequenced material: CD4+ T cells sorted from PBMCs, taken approximately 25 months after vaccination. The receptors were gathered from a man between 50 and 70 years old who received an inactivated influenza vaccine.

This chain uses TRBV7-6 with TRBJ1-5, with D possibly being TRBD1 (5 bases). Trimming removed 1 base at V and 7 bases at J, with 11 bases between. This CDR3 is 14 amino acids long. Germline V CDR1 and CDR2: SGHVS, FNYEAQ. Written as DNA, the CDR3 is TGTGCCAGCAGCTTAGGACCCAGGGAGCAGCCCCAGCATTTT. This codes for CASSLGPREQPQHF.

The chain recombines TRBV20-1 with TRBJ2-7, with 8 bases aligning to TRBD1. CDR1 and CDR2 from the germline V gene are DFQATT and SNEGSKA (reference sequence). There are 16 residues in the CDR3. The ends lost 5 bases at V and 3 bases at J; junction bases unmatched: 15. The CDR3 coding sequence is TGCAGTGCTGAAATCTCCCGGGACAGGCCCTTCTACGAGCAGTACTTC. Amino acids: CSAEISRDRPFYEQYF.

This chain connects TRBV13 to TRBJ2-7; TRBD2 matches at 9 bases. Per the germline V gene, CDR1 is PRHDT and CDR2 is FYEKMQ (reference sequence). This CDR3 comprises 14 residues. Trimming at V came to 8 bases and at J to 4 bases, leaving 9 bases not matched to a gene. The CDR3 DNA reads TGTGCCAGCGCGAGACTAGCGGAAAAATACGAGCAGTACTTC. Translating it yields CASARLAEKYEQYF.

This clonotype showed up many times. The genes are TRBV5-6 and TRBJ2-7, with 9 positions matching TRBD1. There are 15 residues in the CDR3. J gave up 1 base and V 6 bases, and 8 bases lay outside the gene matches. CDR1 SGHDT and CDR2 YYEEEE come from the germline V gene. DNA for the CDR3: TGTGCCAGCACTAAGACAGGGGGGAGTTCCTACGAGCAGTACTTC. Translating gives CASTKTGGSSYEQYF. The full variable domain, in which reference TRBV5-6 and TRBJ2-7 provide the parts outside the CDR3, is DAGVTQSPTHLIKTRGQQVTLRCSPKSGHDTVSWYQQALGQGPQFIFQYYEEEERQRGNFPDRFSGHQFPNYSSELNVNALLLGDSALYLCASTKTGGSSYEQYFGPGTRLTVT.

The chain carries TRBV4-1 and TRBJ1-6; tentative D call: TRBD1 (6 bases). Trimming removed 5 bases at V and 3 bases at J, with 11 bases between. The germline gives CDR1 MGHRA, CDR2 YSYEKL. The CDR3 has 15 residues. This CDR3 is CASSTNRDYNSPLHF. In DNA form, the CDR3 reads TGCGCCAGCAGCACCAACAGGGACTATAATTCACCCCTCCACTTT.

This clonotype was detected only a few times. The chain uses TRBV5-1 and TRBJ1-2, with TRBD1 matching 9 bases. The V and J ends lost 2 bases and 4 bases, in that order; junction bases with no gene match: 3. The CDR3 runs to 14 residues. CDR1 is SGHRS, CDR2 YFSETQ, per germline. CDR3 sequence: CASSFGTGTYGYTF. In nucleotides, the CDR3 is TGCGCCAGCAGCTTCGGGACAGGGACCTATGGCTACACCTTC.

The chain carries TRBV7-9 and TRBJ1-3; the match to TRBD1 covers 8 bases. The CDR3 loop spans 16 amino acids. The germline CDR1 and CDR2 sequences are SEHNR and FQNEAQ (reference sequence). The trim removed 3 bases at V and 0 bases at J, leaving 4 bases unmatched. DNA of the CDR3: TGTGCCAGCAGCTTCCCGACAGGGGCCTCTGGAAACACCATATATTTT. Its translation: CASSFPTGASGNTIYF.

The J gene is TRBJ2-7, the V gene TRBV6-1; unclear D gene. The length of the CDR3 is 13 residues. The germline V and J ends were trimmed by 8 bases and 1 base, with 12 bases remaining between them. Germline CDR1 is MNHNS and CDR2 is SASEGT. The DNA for the CDR3 is TGTGCCAGCGGAAGGGCGGCATCCTACGAGCAGTACTTC. It yields the protein CASGRAASYEQYF.